The 20 T cell receptor beta chains reported below all come from one sample, sequenced in a study of T-cell memory formation after mild COVID-19. TCRdb re-called the 5' RACE reads through MiXCR, storing one row per CDR3 protein. The sample yields tens of thousands of distinct CDR3 sequences, about 6.1% seen once. Sequencing input: PBMCs or a T cell subset sorted from them (not recorded which). These receptors were collected from an adult who had mild COVID-19 (a few samples of this study predate the infection). Cell type and time point are not known.

This clonotype showed up many times. The genes are TRBV14 and TRBJ2-5; no reliable D call. Between the trimmed V and J ends, which lost 4 bases and 4 bases, there was a span of 13 bases. The germline V gene encodes CDR1 SGHDN and CDR2 FVKESK. This CDR3 contains 14 residues. The chain's CDR3 is CASSRSSFRETQYF. In DNA, the CDR3 is TGTGCCAGCAGCCGGTCAAGTTTTCGAGAGACCCAGTACTTC.

A few counts support this clonotype. The V gene is TRBV2, the J gene TRBJ1-2; 7 nucleotides agree with TRBD1. The CDR3 extends over 14 amino acids. The germline CDR1 and CDR2 sequences are SNHLY and FYNNEI. With 5 bases clipped from V and 2 bases from J, the junction kept 5 bases outside the gene matches. The CDR3 DNA follows: TGTGCCAGCAGTTACCAGGGGGGGAACTATGGCTACACCTTC. Protein product: CASSYQGGNYGYTF.

J is TRBJ2-3 and V is TRBV12-3 or TRBV12-4, with a tentative D call TRBD1 (6 bases). The CDR3 extends over 15 amino acids. Trimming took 4 bases from V and 3 from J, leaving 14 bases between them. CDR3 DNA sequence: TGTGCCAGCAGTTCCTCAGGGGCTCCAACAGATACGCAGTATTTT. The encoded protein is CASSSSGAPTDTQYF.

This clonotype has a count of ten or more. The rearrangement links TRBV7-8 to TRBJ2-4, with D tentatively TRBD2 (5 bases). CDR1 and CDR2 from the germline V gene are SGHVS and FQNEAQ. Between the trimmed V and J ends, which lost 6 bases and 7 bases, there was a span of 13 bases. The CDR3 sequence is 13 residues long. DNA of the CDR3: TGTGCCAGCAGACCCTCGAGCGGTAACATTCAGTACTTC. Translating gives CASRPSSGNIQYF.

This clonotype was counted only a few times. The V call is TRBV18, the J call TRBJ2-5; 7 bases fit TRBD1. The CDR3 runs 14 residues. V dropped 2 bases and J dropped 3; count of bases not matched to a gene: 3. Germline V CDR1 and CDR2: KGHSH, LQKENI. The CDR3 bases are TGTGCCAGCTCACCAAGACAGGGTAAAGAGACCCAGTACTTC. This encodes CASSPRQGKETQYF.

This clonotype was detected only a few times. V usage is TRBV7-2 and J usage is TRBJ2-3, with D uncertain. Trimming stripped 4 bases from V and 7 bases from J, with 18 bases between. This CDR3 is 15 amino acids long. Germline V CDR1 and CDR2: SGHTA, FQGNSA. The CDR3 region has the DNA TGTGCCAGCAGCTCAATCACACCTTTATTTCATACGCAGTATTTT. Its protein is CASSSITPLFHTQYF.

This clonotype was picked up many times. The V gene is TRBV7-8, the J gene TRBJ2-7, with unresolved D. There are 14 residues in the CDR3. Germline V CDR1 and CDR2: SGHVS, FQNEAQ. Trimming shortened V by 3 bases and J by 3 bases, and 12 bases separated the two germline ends. As DNA, the CDR3 is TGTGCCAGCAGCTTGACCAGGAACCGCTACGAGCAGTACTTC. It is translated as CASSLTRNRYEQYF.

Only a few counts were recorded for this clonotype. The chain has TRBV12-3 or TRBV12-4 and TRBJ1-2; weak D call: TRBD1 (6 bases). CDR3 length: 16 residues. The germline V and J ends were trimmed by 3 bases and 8 bases, with 22 bases remaining between them. Here the CDR3 DNA reads TGTGCCAGCAGTTTTCGCCAATCCGGGACAACGACGGGCTACACCTTC. Its protein product is CASSFRQSGTTTGYTF.

This clonotype was counted at least ten times. This chain joins TRBV11-2 and TRBJ2-7; D not resolved. V was pared by 0 bases and J by 0 bases, with 12 bases between. The CDR3 is made up of 16 amino acids. Per germline, CDR1 SGHAT and CDR2 FQNNGV. The CDR3, as DNA: TGTGCCAGCAGCTTAGATGGCAGCGCTCGCTCCTACGAGCAGTACTTC. Translated, it gives CASSLDGSARSYEQYF.

The rearrangement uses TRBV25-1 and TRBJ1-2; D gene ambiguous. Trimming cost V 3 bases and J 4 bases, with 9 bases left between them. Germline V gene sequence: CDR1 MGHDK, CDR2 SYGVNS. The CDR3 loop spans 13 amino acids. The chain's CDR3 is CASSDTGSYGYTF. CDR3 nucleotide sequence: TGTGCCAGCAGTGACACGGGTAGCTATGGCTACACCTTC.

There are many counts of this clonotype. The chain is built from TRBV13 and TRBJ2-3, with 9 bases that match TRBD2. Per germline, CDR1 PRHDT and CDR2 FYEKMQ (reference sequence). The J segment lost 1 base and the V segment lost 5 bases, leaving 7 bases of the junction unmatched. The CDR3 loop spans 16 amino acids. Here the CDR3 reads CASSPRTSVGTDTQYF. DNA for the CDR3: TGTGCCAGCAGCCCAAGGACTAGCGTCGGCACAGATACGCAGTATTTT.

This clonotype was seen many times. The chain recombines TRBV29-1 with TRBJ1-4; D not certain. The CDR3 is 12 amino acids. Trimming took 4 bases from V and 8 from J, leaving 11 bases between them. Germline assignment: CDR1 SQVTM and CDR2 ANQGSEA. The CDR3 nucleotides are TGCAGCGTTGGATACTCGGAGGAAAAACTGTTTTTT. Translated, it gives CSVGYSEEKLFF.

This clonotype was seen more than once but under ten times. V and J are TRBV5-4 and TRBJ2-5; 9 nucleotides line up with TRBD1. Trimming cost V 4 bases and J 5 bases; bases outside gene matches: 3. The CDR3 extends over 13 amino acids. Germline CDR1 reads SGHNT; CDR2 reads YYREEE (reference sequence). CDR3 DNA: TGTGCCAGCAGCCAGGACAGGGGTGAGACCCAGTACTTC. Translating it yields CASSQDRGETQYF.

The CDR3 sequence is CASSSVAGGYTF. CDR3 sequence (DNA): TGTGCCAGCAGCTCGGTTGCTGGGGGCTACACCTTC. The rearrangement uses TRBV6-6 and TRBJ1-2; D is unresolved. V was clipped by 6 bases and J by 8 bases, with 13 bases between them. This CDR3 is built from 12 residues. Germline CDR1 and CDR2: MNHNY and SVGAGI (reference sequence).

This clonotype has only a few counts. The CDR3 here is CATSRDVGQRDTQYF. CDR3 coding DNA: TGTGCCACCAGCAGAGATGTCGGTCAACGAGATACGCAGTATTTT. The chain joins TRBV15 to TRBJ2-3; D gene uncertain. Germline-derived CDR1 and CDR2 are LNHNV and YYDKDF (reference sequence). Trimming cost V 0 bases and J 5 bases, with 12 bases left between them. The CDR3 is 15 residues long.

This clonotype has ten or more counts. In nucleotides, the CDR3 is TGTGCCAGCAGTACCGGGGCGGGGAACACTGAAGCTTTCTTT. It yields the protein CASSTGAGNTEAFF. The V gene is TRBV12-3 or TRBV12-4, the J gene TRBJ1-1; weak D call: TRBD1 (5 bases). This CDR3 comprises 14 residues. V was clipped by 5 bases and J by 1 base, with 11 bases between them.

The chain has TRBV7-9 and TRBJ2-4; 11 bases line up with TRBD2. With 4 bases clipped from V and 3 bases from J, the junction kept 14 bases outside the gene matches. Germline CDR1 reads SEHNR; CDR2 reads FQNEAQ (reference sequence). The CDR3 runs to 19 residues. CDR3 sequence (DNA): TGTGCCAGCAGCTCTCCTAAACTTACTAGCGGGGGAGGCAAAAACATTCAGTACTTC. Translated: CASSSPKLTSGGGKNIQYF. Full variable domain (rest looked up from reference TRBV7-9 and TRBJ2-4): DTGVSQNPRHKITKRGQNVTFRCDPISEHNRLYWYRQTLGQGPEFLTYFQNEAQLEKSRLLSDRFSAERPKGSFSTLEIQRTEQGDSAMYLCASSSPKLTSGGGKNIQYFGAGTRLSVL.

There are a few counts of this clonotype. The chain uses TRBV7-9 and TRBJ2-3; D not certain. Germline V CDR1 and CDR2: SEHNR, FQNEAQ (reference sequence). The V end was cut by 3 bases, the J end by 3 bases, with 4 bases between. This CDR3 region has 12 residues. CDR3 nucleotides: TGTGCCAGCAGCTTTTCAACAGATACGCAGTATTTT. As protein: CASSFSTDTQYF.

This clonotype was counted at least ten times. The CDR3 region has the DNA TGTGCCAGCAGCCAAGATACACTAGCGGGGGGCGGGGAGCTGTTTTTT. Translated: CASSQDTLAGGGELFF. The V and J genes are TRBV4-2 and TRBJ2-2; the match to TRBD2 covers 12 bases. Germline V gene data show CDR1 as LGHNA and CDR2 as YNFKEQ. CDR3 length equals 16 residues. V shed 0 bases and J 7 bases; nucleotides not matched to a gene: 3.

This clonotype has ten or more counts. This rearrangement joins TRBV29-1 to TRBJ2-5; D unclear. V lost 3 bases and J 9 bases, leaving 11 bases between the germline ends. This CDR3 comprises 11 residues. Germline V lookup: CDR1 SQVTM, CDR2 ANQGSEA. CDR3 DNA sequence: TGCAGCGTTGACCGTTCCCAGGCCCAGTACTTC. Amino acid sequence: CSVDRSQAQYF. Filled out from reference TRBV29-1 and TRBJ2-5, the complete variable domain reads SAVISQKPSRDICQRGTSLTIQCQVDSQVTMMFWYRQQPGQSLTLIATANQGSEATYESGFVIDKFPISRPNLTFSTLTVSNMSPEDSSIYLCSVDRSQAQYFGPGTRLLVL.